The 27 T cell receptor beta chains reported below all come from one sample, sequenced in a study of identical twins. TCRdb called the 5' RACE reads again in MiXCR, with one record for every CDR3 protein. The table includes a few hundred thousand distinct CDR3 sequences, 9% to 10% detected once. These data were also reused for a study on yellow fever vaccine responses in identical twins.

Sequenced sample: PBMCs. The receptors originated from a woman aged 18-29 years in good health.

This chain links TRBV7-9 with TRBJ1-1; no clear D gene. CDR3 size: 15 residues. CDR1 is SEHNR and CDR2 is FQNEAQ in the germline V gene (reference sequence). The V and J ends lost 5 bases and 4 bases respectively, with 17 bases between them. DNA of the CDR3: TGTGCCAGCAGCCACAACTACGACCAAACCACTGAAGCTTTCTTT. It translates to CASSHNYDQTTEAFF.

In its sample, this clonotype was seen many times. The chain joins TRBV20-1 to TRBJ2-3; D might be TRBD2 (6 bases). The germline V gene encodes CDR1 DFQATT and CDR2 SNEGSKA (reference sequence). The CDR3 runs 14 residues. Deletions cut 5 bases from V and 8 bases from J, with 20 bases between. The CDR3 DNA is TGCAGTGCTCCGATAGCGGTCCTCCGGGGTACGCAGTATTTT. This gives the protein CSAPIAVLRGTQYF.

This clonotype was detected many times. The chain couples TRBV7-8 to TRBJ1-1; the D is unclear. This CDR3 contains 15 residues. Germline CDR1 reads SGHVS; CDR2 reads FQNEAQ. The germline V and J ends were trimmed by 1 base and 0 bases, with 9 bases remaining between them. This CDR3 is CASSLDSGLNTEAFF. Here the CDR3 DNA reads TGTGCCAGCAGCTTAGACTCCGGGCTGAACACTGAAGCTTTCTTT.

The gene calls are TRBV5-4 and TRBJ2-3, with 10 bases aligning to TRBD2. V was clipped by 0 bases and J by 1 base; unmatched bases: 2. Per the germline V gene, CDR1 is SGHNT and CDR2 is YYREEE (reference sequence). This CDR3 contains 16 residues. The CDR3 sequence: CASSLAGLARTDTQYF. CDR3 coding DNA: TGTGCCAGCAGCTTGGCGGGACTAGCGCGCACAGATACGCAGTATTTT.

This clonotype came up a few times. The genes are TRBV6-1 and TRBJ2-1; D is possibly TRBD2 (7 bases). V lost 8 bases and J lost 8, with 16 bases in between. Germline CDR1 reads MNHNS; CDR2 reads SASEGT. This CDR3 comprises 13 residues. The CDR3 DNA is TGTGCCAGCTTTGGACAGCGGGGCGATGAGCAGTTCTTC. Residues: CASFGQRGDEQFF.

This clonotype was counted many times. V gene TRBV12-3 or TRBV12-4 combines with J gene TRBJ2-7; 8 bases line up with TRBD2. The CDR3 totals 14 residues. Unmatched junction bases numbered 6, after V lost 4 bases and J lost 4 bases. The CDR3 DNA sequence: TGTGCCAGCAGTTCACGGGAGGGCCAGTACGAGCAGTACTTC. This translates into CASSSREGQYEQYF.

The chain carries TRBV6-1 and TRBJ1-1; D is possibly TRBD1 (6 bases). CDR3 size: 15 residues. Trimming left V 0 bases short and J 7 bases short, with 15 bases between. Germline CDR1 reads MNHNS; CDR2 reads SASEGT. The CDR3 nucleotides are TGTGCCAGCAGTGAAGCCCCCGGGACACCATTTGAAGCTTTCTTT. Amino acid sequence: CASSEAPGTPFEAFF.

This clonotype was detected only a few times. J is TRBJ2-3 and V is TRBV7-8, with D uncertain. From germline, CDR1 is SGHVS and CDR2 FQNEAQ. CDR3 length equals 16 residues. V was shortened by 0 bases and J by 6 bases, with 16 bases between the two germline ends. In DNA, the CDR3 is TGTGCCAGCAGCTTAGCGCCTTACAGCCGTGTTGATACGCAGTATTTT. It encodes CASSLAPYSRVDTQYF.

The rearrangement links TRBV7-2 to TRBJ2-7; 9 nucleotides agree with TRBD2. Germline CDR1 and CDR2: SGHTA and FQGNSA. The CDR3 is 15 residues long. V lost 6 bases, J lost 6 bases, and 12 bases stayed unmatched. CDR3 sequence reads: CASRSGTSTYSEQYF. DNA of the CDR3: TGTGCCAGCAGAAGTGGGACTAGCACCTACTCCGAGCAGTACTTC.

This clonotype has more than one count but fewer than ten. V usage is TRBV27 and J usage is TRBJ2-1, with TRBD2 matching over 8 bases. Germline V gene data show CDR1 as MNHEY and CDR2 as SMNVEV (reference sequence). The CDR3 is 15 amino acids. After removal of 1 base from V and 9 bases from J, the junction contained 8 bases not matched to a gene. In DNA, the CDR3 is TGTGCCAGCAGTTTATACCGGGAGGGCCTTTTTGAGCAGTTCTTC. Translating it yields CASSLYREGLFEQFF.

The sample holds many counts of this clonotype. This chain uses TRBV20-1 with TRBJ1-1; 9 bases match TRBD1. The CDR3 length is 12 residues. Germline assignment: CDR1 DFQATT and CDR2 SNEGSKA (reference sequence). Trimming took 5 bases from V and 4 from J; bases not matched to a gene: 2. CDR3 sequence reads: CSARTGATEAFF. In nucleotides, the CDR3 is TGCAGTGCTCGGACAGGGGCCACTGAAGCTTTCTTT.

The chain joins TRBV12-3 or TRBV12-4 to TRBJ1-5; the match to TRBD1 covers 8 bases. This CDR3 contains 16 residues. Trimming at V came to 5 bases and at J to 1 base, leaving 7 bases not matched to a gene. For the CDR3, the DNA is TGTGCCAGCAGTCTGACAGGGGCGAGGAGCAATCAGCCCCAGCATTTT. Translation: CASSLTGARSNQPQHF.

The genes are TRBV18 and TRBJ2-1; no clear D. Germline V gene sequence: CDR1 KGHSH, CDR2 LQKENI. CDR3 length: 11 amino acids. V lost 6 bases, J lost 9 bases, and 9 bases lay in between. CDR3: CASSPDVEQFF. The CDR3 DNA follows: TGTGCCAGCTCCCCGGATGTTGAGCAGTTCTTC.

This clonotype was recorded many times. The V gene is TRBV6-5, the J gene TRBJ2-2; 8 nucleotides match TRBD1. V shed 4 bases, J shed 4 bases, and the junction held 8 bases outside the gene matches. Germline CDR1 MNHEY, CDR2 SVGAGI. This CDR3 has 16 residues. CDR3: CASSSTQGAGTGELFF. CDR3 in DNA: TGTGCCAGCAGTTCGACCCAGGGGGCAGGCACCGGGGAGCTGTTTTTT.

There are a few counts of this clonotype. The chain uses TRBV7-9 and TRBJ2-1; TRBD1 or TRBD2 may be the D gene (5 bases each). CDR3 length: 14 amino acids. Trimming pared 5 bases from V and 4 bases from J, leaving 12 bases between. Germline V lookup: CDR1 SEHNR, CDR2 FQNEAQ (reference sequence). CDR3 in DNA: TGTGCCAGCAGCGCCGGGACGGATTACAATGAGCAGTTCTTC. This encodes CASSAGTDYNEQFF.

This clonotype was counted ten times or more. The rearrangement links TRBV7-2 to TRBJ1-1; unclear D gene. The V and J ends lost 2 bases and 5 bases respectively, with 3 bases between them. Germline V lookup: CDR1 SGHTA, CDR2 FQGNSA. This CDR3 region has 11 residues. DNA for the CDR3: TGTGCCAGCAGCTTACTAACTGAAGCTTTCTTT. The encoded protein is CASSLLTEAFF.

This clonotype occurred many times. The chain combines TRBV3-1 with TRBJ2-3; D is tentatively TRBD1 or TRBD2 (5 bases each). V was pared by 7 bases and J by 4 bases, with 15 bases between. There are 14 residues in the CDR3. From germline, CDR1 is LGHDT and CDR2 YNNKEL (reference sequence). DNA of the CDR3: TGTGCCAGCATGCGCAGGGACGCGGCAGATACGCAGTATTTT. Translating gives CASMRRDAADTQYF.

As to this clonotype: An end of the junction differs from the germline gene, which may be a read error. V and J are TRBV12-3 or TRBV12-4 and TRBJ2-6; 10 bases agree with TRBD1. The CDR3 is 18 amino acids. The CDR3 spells CARSYTGTGVAGANVLTF. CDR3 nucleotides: TGTGCCCGCAGTTACACCGGGACAGGGGTTGCTGGGGCCAACGTCCTGACTTTC.

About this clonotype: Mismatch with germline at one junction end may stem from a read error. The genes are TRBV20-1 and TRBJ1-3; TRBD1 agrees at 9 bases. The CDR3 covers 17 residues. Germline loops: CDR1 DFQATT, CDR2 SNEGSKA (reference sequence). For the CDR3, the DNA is TGCTGTGCTAGAGGGGACAGGGACCCTCTCTCTGGAAACACCATATATTTT. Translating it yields CCARGDRDPLSGNTIYF.

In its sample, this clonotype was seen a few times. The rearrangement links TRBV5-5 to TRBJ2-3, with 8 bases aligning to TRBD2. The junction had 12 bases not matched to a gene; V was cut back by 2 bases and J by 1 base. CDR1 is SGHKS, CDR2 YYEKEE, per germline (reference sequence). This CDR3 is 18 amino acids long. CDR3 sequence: CASSFRSSGGAGTDTQYF. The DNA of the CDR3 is TGTGCCAGCAGCTTTAGAAGTTCCGGGGGGGCAGGCACAGATACGCAGTATTTT. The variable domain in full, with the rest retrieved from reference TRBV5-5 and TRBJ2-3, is DAGVTQSPTHLIKTRGQQVTLRCSPISGHKSVSWYQQVLGQGPQFIFQYYEKEERGRGNFPDRFSARQFPNYSSELNVNALLLGDSALYLCASSFRSSGGAGTDTQYFGPGTRLTVL.

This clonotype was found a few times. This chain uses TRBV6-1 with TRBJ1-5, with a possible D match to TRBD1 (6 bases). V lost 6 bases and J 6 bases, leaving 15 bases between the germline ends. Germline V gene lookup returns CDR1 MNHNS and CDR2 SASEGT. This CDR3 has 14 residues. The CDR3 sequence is CASRVRGQGQPQHF. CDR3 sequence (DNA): TGTGCCAGCAGAGTCAGGGGTCAAGGTCAGCCCCAGCATTTT.

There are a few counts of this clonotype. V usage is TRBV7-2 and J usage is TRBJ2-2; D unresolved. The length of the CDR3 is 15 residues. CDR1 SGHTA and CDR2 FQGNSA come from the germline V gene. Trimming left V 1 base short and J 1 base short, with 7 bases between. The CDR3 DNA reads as TGTGCCAGCAGCTTAGTAAAGCGGAACACCGGGGAGCTGTTTTTT. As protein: CASSLVKRNTGELFF.

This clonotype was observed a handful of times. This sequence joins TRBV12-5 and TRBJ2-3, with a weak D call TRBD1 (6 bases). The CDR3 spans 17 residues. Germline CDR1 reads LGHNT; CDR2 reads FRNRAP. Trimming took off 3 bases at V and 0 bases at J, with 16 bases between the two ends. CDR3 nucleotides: TGTGCTAGTGGTTTAATAGGGGACAAGAAGAGCACAGATACGCAGTATTTT. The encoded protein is CASGLIGDKKSTDTQYF.

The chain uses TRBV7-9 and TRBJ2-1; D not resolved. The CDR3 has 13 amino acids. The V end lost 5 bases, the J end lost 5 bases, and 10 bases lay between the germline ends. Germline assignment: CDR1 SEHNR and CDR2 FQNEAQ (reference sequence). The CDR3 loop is CASSPLRNNEQFF. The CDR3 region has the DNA TGTGCCAGCAGCCCCCTGAGGAACAATGAGCAGTTCTTC.

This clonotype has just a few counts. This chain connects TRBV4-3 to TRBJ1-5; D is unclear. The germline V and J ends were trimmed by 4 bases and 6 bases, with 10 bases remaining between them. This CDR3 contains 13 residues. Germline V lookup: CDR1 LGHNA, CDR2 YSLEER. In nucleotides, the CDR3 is TGCGCCAGCAGCCTCAAAATGGGTCAGCCCCAGCATTTT. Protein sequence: CASSLKMGQPQHF.

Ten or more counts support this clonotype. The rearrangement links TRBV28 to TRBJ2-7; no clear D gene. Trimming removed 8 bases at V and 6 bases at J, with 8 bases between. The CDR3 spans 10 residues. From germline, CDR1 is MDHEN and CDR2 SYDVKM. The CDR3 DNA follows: TGTGCCAGCGGCCACCCCGAGCAGTACTTC. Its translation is CASGHPEQYF.

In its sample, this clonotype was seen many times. The CDR3 here is CASSPQDRGVNNEQFF. In DNA form, the CDR3 reads TGTGCCAGCAGTCCCCAGGACAGGGGGGTGAACAATGAGCAGTTCTTC. This chain links TRBV12-3 or TRBV12-4 with TRBJ2-1; 10 bases align to TRBD1. V lost 5 bases to trimming and J lost 5 bases; unmatched junction nucleotides: 9. The CDR3 has 16 residues.